Following are 14 T cell receptor beta chains from one sample sequenced in a study of CD8+CD57+ T cells in acquired aplastic anemia. Profiling that covered TCR beta VDJ and CDR3 relied on genomic DNA as its template. TCRdb independently ran MiXCR on the reads; one entry per CDR3 protein. The profile covers 200,000 to 250,000 distinct CDR3 sequences, with approximately 45% appearing a single time and approximately 8% taken by the ten largest. For sequencing, patients were chosen who had shown expansion of CD8+CD57+ cells by flow cytometry. Sequenced material: sorted CD4+, CD8+, or CD8+CD57+ T cells (not recorded which) from PBMCs. The receptors stem from a human donor with aplastic anemia.

The J gene is TRBJ2-1, the V gene TRBV20-1; 14 positions agree with TRBD2. Germline lookup yields CDR1 DFQATT and CDR2 SNEGSKA (reference sequence). This CDR3 contains 17 residues. Germline trimming cut 0 bases from V and 7 bases from J; bases unmatched to any gene: 8. CDR3 sequence reads: CSARDPSTSGGANEQFF. The CDR3 DNA sequence: TGCAGTGCTAGAGACCCCTCGACTAGCGGGGGGGCGAATGAGCAGTTCTTC.

In the case of this clonotype: Its ends do not fully match the called genes, so a read error is possible. V gene TRBV2 combines with J gene TRBJ1-5; weak D call: TRBD1 (5 bases). Germline CDR1 and CDR2: SNHLY and FYNNEI. The CDR3 sequence is 14 residues long. CDR3 DNA sequence: TGTGCCGGCAGTGGACCAGGGCCGCCGAGGCCCCAGCATTTT. Translating it yields CAGSGPGPPRPQHF. The entire variable domain, with the rest obtained from reference TRBV2 and TRBJ1-5, is as follows: EPEVTQTPSHQVTQMGQEVILRCVPISNHLYFYWYRQILGQKVEFLVSFYNNEISEKSEIFDDQFSVERPDGSNFTLKIRSTKLEDSAMYFCAGSGPGPPRPQHFGDGTRLSIL.

The chain couples TRBV29-1 to TRBJ1-5, with 9 bases that match TRBD1. The germline V gene has CDR1 SQVTM and CDR2 ANQGSEA. The length of the CDR3 is 16 residues. The V and J ends lost 6 bases and 3 bases, in that order; junction bases with no gene match: 12. The CDR3 reads CSVTTSGTGLNQPQHF. CDR3 in DNA: TGCAGCGTCACAACCTCCGGGACAGGGCTCAATCAGCCCCAGCATTTT.

There are many counts of this clonotype. This chain links TRBV20-1 with TRBJ2-7, with TRBD1 as a possible D gene (6 bases). The V gene lost 3 bases and the J gene lost 5 bases, with 20 bases spanning the gap. The CDR3 sequence is 15 residues long. Looked up from germline, CDR1 is DFQATT and CDR2 is SNEGSKA (reference sequence). The CDR3 here is CSARSWVNRVHEQYF. The CDR3 DNA reads TGCAGTGCTAGGTCTTGGGTAAACAGGGTACACGAGCAGTACTTC.

There are many counts of this clonotype. The CDR3 nucleotides are TGCAGTGCTAGAGGGCAGACCGACTACGAGCAGTACTTC. Amino acids: CSARGQTDYEQYF. The rearrangement links TRBV20-1 to TRBJ2-7; D is undetermined. This CDR3 comprises 13 residues. V was trimmed by 1 base and J by 3 bases, leaving 10 bases between them. Germline V gives CDR1 DFQATT, CDR2 SNEGSKA (reference sequence).

V is TRBV7-2 and J is TRBJ2-7; D is undetermined. This CDR3 has 14 residues. Trimming took 2 bases from V and 2 from J, leaving 10 bases between them. Germline CDR1 reads SGHTA; CDR2 reads FQGNSA. This chain's CDR3 is CASSLRRTPYEQYF. Here the CDR3 DNA reads TGTGCCAGCAGCTTAAGGCGGACCCCCTACGAGCAGTACTTC.

As for this clonotype: At one boundary the junction diverges from the germline segment, which might be a read error. The chain carries TRBV29-1 and TRBJ1-4, with 9 nucleotides matching TRBD1. This CDR3 region has 12 residues. CDR1 is SQVTM, CDR2 ANQGSEA, per germline. CDR3 region: CSPGGDREWYVF. In nucleotides, the CDR3 is TGCAGCCCAGGGGGGGACAGGGAGTGGTATGTTTTT.

This clonotype was detected many times. This chain joins TRBV9 and TRBJ1-1, with D possibly TRBD1 on 6 matching bases. V was shortened by 0 bases and J by 6 bases, with 18 bases between the two germline ends. CDR1 is SGDLS, CDR2 YYNGEE, per germline. The CDR3 is 16 residues long. The CDR3 reads CASSVEAQGNGAEAFF. As DNA, the CDR3 is TGTGCCAGCAGCGTAGAGGCCCAGGGGAATGGAGCTGAAGCTTTCTTT.

This clonotype was seen ten or more times. The rearrangement uses TRBV15 and TRBJ2-7; TRBD2 might be the D (5 bases). The CDR3 sequence is 14 residues long. V was trimmed by 8 bases and J by 2 bases, leaving 16 bases between them. CDR1 is LNHNV, CDR2 YYDKDF, per germline (reference sequence). DNA for the CDR3: TGTGCCACCGGCGAGGGTGGACTGACCTACGAGCAGTACTTC. Its translation is CATGEGGLTYEQYF. The whole variable domain, remainder taken from reference TRBV15 and TRBJ2-7, is DAMVIQNPRYQVTQFGKPVTLSCSQTLNHNVMYWYQQKSSQAPKLLFHYYDKDFNNEADTPDNFQSRRPNTSFCFLDIRSPGLGDTAMYLCATGEGGLTYEQYFGPGTRLTVT.

There are many counts of this clonotype. This chain joins TRBV19 and TRBJ2-5; 9 bases line up with TRBD1. There are 17 residues in the CDR3. Germline-derived CDR1 and CDR2 are LNHDA and SQIVND (reference sequence). V lost 7 bases, J lost 2 bases, and 14 bases stayed unmatched. CDR3 residues: CASTAGFRDREQETQYF. The CDR3 DNA is TGTGCCAGTACCGCTGGATTCCGGGACAGGGAACAAGAGACCCAGTACTTC.

At least ten counts were recorded for this clonotype. The CDR3 bases are TGTGCCAGCAGTTGGAACGGGGACAGGGGGGACGAGCAGTACTTC. The encoded protein is CASSWNGDRGDEQYF. This chain connects TRBV6-5 to TRBJ2-7; 11 bases are shared with TRBD1. V lost 4 bases and J lost 5; bases outside the gene matches: 7. Germline lookup yields CDR1 MNHEY and CDR2 SVGAGI. The CDR3 is 15 amino acids.

The V call is TRBV7-9, the J call TRBJ2-1, with D perhaps matching TRBD1 (5 bases). Trimming cost V 0 bases and J 3 bases, with 12 bases left between them. The V gene's germline CDR1 is SEHNR and CDR2 FQNEAQ (reference sequence). CDR3 size: 16 residues. In DNA form, the CDR3 reads TGTGCCAGCAGCTTAGCAGTCTCGACAGACTACAATGAGCAGTTCTTC. Translating it yields CASSLAVSTDYNEQFF.

CDR3 loop: CASGGQINQPQHF. In nucleotides, the CDR3 is TGTGCCAGCGGTGGACAGATCAATCAGCCCCAGCATTTT. The chain recombines TRBV12-3 or TRBV12-4 with TRBJ1-5; D might be TRBD1 (6 bases). Trimming removed 8 bases from V and 3 bases from J, with 11 bases in between. The CDR3 extends over 13 amino acids.

As regards this clonotype: It is likely a read error, because the conserved phenylalanine at the end of the CDR3 is missing. The DNA is omitted, as the CDR3 cannot be located on it reliably, and the CDR3 follows TCRdb's listing. The chain is built from TRBV7-6 and TRBJ2-5; the table gives TRBD2 as D, unverified against the DNA. With termini counted, the CDR3 has 14 amino acids. Per the germline V gene, CDR1 is SGHVS and CDR2 is FNYEAQ. CDR3 region: CASSLSGRAERPST.